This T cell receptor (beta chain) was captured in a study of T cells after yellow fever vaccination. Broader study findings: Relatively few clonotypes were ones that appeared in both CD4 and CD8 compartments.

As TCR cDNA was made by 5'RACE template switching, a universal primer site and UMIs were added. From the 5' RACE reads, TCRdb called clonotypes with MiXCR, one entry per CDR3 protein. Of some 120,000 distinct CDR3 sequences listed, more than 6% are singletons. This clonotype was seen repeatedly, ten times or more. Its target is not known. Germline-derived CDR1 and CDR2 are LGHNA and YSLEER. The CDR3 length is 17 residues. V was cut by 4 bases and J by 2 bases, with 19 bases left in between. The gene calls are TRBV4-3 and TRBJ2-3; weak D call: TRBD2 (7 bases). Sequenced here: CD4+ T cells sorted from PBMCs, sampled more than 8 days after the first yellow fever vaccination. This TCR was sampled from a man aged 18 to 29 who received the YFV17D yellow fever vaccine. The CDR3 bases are TGCGCCAGCAGCCGCGGGGGCGCACCACCGATCACAGATACGCAGTATTTT. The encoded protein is CASSRGGAPPITDTQYF.